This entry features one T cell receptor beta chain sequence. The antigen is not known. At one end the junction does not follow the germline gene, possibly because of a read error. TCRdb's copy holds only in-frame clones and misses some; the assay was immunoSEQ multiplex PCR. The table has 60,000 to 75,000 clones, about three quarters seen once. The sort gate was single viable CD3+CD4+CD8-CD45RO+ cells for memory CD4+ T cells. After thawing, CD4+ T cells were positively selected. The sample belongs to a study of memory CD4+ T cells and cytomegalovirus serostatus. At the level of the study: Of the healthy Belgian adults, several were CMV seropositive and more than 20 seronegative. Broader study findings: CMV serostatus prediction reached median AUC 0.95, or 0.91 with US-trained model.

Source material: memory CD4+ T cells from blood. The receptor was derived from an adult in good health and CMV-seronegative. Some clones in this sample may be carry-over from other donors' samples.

Here the CDR3 DNA reads TGTGCGGGCAAGGTCTCCTACGAGCAGTACTTC. Its translation: CAGKVSYEQYF. The rearrangement links TRBV29-1 to TRBJ2-7; a possible D gene is TRBD2 (5 bases). Per the germline V gene, CDR1 is SQVTM and CDR2 is ANQGSEA. CDR3 length: 11 residues.